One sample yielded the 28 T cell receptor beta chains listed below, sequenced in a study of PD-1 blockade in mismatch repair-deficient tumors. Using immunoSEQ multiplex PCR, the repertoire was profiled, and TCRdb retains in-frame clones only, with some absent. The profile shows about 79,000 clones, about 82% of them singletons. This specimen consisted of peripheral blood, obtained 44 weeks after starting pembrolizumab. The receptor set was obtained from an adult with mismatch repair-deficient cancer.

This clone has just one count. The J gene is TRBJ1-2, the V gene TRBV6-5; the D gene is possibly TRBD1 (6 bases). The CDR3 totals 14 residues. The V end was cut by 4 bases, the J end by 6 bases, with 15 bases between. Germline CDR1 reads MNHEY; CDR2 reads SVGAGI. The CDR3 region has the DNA TGTGCCAGCAGTTTCAGCCTCACAGGGCATGGCTACACCTTC. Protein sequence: CASSFSLTGHGYTF.

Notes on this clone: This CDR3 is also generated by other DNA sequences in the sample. The CDR3 spells CASSQGADYGYTF. Written as DNA, the CDR3 is TGTGCCAGCAGCCAAGGGGCGGATTATGGCTACACCTTC. This chain uses TRBV14 with TRBJ1-2; D unclear. The ends were cut back, 1 base at V and 5 bases at J, with 8 bases in the middle. There are 13 residues in the CDR3. CDR1 and CDR2 (germline): SGHDN, FVKESK.

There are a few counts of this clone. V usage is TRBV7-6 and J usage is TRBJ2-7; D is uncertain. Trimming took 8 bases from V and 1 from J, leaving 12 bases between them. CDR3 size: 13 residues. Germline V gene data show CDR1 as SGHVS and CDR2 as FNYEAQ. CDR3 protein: CASESRNSYEQYF. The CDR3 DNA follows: TGTGCCAGCGAAAGCAGGAATTCCTACGAGCAGTACTTC.

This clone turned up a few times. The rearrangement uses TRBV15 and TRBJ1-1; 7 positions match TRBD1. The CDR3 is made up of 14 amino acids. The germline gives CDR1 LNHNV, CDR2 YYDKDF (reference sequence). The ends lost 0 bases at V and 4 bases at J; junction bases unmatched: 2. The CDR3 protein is CATSRDNRGTEAFF. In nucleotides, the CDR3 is TGTGCCACCAGCAGAGACAACAGGGGCACTGAAGCTTTCTTT.

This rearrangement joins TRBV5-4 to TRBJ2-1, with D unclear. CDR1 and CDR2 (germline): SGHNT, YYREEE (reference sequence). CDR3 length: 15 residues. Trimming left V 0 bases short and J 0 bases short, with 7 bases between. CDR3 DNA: TGTGCCAGCAGCTTGGATACAGCCTCCTACAATGAGCAGTTCTTC. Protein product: CASSLDTASYNEQFF.

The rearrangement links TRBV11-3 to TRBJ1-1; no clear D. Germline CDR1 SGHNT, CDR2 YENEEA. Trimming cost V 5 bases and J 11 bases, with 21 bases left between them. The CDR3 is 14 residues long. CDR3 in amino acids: CASSLQYTTTMAFF. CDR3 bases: TGTGCCAGCAGCCTACAGTACACAACTACCATGGCTTTCTTT.

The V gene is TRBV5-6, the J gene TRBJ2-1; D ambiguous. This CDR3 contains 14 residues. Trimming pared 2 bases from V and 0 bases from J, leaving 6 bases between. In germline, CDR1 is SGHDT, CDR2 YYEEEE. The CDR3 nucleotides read TGTGCCAGCAGCTTCGCTAGCTCCTACAATGAGCAGTTCTTC. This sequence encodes CASSFASSYNEQFF.

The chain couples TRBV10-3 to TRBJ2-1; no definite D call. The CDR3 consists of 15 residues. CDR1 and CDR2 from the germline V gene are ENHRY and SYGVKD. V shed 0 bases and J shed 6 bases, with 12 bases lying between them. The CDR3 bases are TGTGCCATCAGTGAGTCGAATAGGGCTAGCAATGAGCAGTTCTTC. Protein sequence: CAISESNRASNEQFF.

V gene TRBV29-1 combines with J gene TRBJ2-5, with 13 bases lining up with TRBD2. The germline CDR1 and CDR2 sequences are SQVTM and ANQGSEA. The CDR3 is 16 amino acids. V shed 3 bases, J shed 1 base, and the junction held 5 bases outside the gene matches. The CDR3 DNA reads TGCAGCGTTGAGGGGGGGACTAGCGGGATCCAAGAGACCCAGTACTTC. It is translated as CSVEGGTSGIQETQYF.

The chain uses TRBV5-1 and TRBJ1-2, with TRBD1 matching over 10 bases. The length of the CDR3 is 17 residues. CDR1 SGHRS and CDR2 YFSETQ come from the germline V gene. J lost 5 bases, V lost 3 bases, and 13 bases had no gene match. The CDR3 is CASSSSGQGDMIYGYTF. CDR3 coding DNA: TGCGCCAGCAGCTCCTCCGGACAGGGGGATATGATTTATGGCTACACCTTC.

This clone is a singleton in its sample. The CDR3 bases are TGTGCCAGCAGCTTGCCTAGGGCGGGCCTAGACACCGGGGAGCTGTTTTTT. It is translated as CASSLPRAGLDTGELFF. The gene calls are TRBV5-8 and TRBJ2-2; possibly TRBD2 for D (5 bases). The CDR3 length is 17 residues. Germline values: CDR1 SGHTS, CDR2 YDEGEE. Trimming took 1 base from V and 3 from J, leaving 16 bases between them.

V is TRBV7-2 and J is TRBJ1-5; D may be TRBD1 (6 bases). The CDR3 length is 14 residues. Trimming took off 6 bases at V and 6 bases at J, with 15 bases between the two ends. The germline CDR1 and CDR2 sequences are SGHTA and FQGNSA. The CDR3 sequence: CASRETGKGQPQHF. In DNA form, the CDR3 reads TGTGCCAGCAGGGAAACAGGGAAGGGTCAGCCCCAGCATTTT.

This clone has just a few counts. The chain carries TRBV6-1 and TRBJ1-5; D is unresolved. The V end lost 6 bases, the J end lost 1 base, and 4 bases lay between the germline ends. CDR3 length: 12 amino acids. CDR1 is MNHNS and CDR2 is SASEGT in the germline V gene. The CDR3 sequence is CASRDSNQPQHF. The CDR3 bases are TGTGCCAGCAGGGACAGCAATCAGCCCCAGCATTTT.

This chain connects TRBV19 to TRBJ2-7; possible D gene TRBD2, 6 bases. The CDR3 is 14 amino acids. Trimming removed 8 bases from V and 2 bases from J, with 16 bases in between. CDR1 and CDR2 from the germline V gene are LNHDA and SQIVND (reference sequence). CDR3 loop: CASSQGRTTYEQYF. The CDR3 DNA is TGTGCCAGTTCACAAGGGCGGACTACCTACGAGCAGTACTTC. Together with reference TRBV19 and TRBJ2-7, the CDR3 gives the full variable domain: DGGITQSPKYLFRKEGQNVTLSCEQNLNHDAMYWYRQDPGQGLRLIYYSQIVNDFQKGDIAEGYSVSREKKESFPLTVTSAQKNPTAFYLCASSQGRTTYEQYFGPGTRLTVT.

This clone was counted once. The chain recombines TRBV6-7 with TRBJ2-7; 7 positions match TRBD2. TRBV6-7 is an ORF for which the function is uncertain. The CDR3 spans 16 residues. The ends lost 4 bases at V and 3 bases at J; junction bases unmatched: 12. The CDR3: CASSCKAGKGDYEQYF. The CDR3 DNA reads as TGTGCCAGCAGTTGCAAAGCGGGAAAGGGAGACTACGAGCAGTACTTC.

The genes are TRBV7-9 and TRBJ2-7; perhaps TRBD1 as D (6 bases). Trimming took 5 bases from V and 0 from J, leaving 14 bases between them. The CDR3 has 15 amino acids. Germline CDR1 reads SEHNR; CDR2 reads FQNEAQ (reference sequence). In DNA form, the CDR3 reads TGTGCCAGCAGCCCCCTTAGGACAGCCTCCTACGAGCAGTACTTC. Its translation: CASSPLRTASYEQYF.

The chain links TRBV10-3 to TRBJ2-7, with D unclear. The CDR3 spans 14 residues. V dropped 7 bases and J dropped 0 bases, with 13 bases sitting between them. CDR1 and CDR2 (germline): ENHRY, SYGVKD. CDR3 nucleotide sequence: TGTGCCATCACCAGGTCGGGTAGCTCCTACGAGCAGTACTTC. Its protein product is CAITRSGSSYEQYF.

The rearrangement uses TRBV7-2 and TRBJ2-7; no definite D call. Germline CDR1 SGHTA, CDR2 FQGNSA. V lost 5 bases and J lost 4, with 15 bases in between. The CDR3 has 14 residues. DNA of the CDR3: TGTGCCAGCAGCCCGCCCTCGACGATTTACGAGCAGTACTTC. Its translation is CASSPPSTIYEQYF.

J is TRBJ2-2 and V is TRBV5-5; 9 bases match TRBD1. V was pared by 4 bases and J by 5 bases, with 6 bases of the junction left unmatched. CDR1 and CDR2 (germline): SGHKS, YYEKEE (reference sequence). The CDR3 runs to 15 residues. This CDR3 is CASSPRDRVTGELFF. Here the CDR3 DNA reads TGTGCCAGCAGCCCCCGGGACAGGGTGACCGGGGAGCTGTTTTTT.

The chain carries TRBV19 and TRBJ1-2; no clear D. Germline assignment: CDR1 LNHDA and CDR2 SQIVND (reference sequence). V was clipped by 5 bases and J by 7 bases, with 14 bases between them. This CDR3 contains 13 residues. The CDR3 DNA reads TGTGCCAGTAGTTTCCGGGCCCGGGGTGGCTACACCTTC. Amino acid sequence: CASSFRARGGYTF.

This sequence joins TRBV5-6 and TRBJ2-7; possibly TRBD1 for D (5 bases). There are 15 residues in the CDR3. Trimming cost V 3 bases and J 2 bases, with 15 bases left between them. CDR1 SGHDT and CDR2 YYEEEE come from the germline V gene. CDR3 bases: TGTGCCAGCAGCTATCCAACAGGAGTCCCCTACGAGCAGTACTTC. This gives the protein CASSYPTGVPYEQYF. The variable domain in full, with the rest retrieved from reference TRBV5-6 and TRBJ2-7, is DAGVTQSPTHLIKTRGQQVTLRCSPKSGHDTVSWYQQALGQGPQFIFQYYEEEERQRGNFPDRFSGHQFPNYSSELNVNALLLGDSALYLCASSYPTGVPYEQYFGPGTRLTVT.

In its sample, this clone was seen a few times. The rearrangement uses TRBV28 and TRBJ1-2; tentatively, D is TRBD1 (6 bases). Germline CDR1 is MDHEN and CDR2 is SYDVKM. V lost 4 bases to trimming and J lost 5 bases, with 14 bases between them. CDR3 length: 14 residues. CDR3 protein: CASSSHRAGYGYTF. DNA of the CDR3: TGTGCCAGCAGTTCACACAGGGCGGGATATGGCTACACCTTC.

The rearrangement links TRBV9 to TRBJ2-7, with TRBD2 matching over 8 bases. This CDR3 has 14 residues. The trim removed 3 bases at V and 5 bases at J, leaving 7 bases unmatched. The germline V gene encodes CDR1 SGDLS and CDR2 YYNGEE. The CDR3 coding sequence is TGTGCCAGCAGCGGAGGACTAGCTTCCCACGAGCAGTACTTC. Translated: CASSGGLASHEQYF.

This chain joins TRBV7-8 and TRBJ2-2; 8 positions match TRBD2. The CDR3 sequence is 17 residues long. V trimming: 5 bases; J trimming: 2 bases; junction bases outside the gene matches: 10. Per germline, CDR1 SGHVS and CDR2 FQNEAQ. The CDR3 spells CASSPRGSGINTGELFF. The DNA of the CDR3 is TGTGCCAGCAGCCCTCGGGGTAGCGGGATCAACACCGGGGAGCTGTTTTTT.

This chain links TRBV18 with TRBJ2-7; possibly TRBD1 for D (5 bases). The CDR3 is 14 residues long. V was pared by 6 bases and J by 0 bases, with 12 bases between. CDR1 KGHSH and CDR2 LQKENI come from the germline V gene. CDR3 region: CASSRDSLSYEQYF. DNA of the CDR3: TGTGCCAGCTCTCGTGACAGCCTCTCCTACGAGCAGTACTTC.

CDR3: CAISESGDHTDTQYF. The CDR3 nucleotides read TGTGCCATCAGTGAGTCCGGGGACCATACAGATACGCAGTATTTT. The V gene is TRBV10-3, the J gene TRBJ2-3; D may correspond to TRBD1 or TRBD2 (5 bases each). The germline gives CDR1 ENHRY, CDR2 SYGVKD. The CDR3 length is 15 residues. Trimming cost V 0 bases and J 3 bases, with 10 bases left between them.

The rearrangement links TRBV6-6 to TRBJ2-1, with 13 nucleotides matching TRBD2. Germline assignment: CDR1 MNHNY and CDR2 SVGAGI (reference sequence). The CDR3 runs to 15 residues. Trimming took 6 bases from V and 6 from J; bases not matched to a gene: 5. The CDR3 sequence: CASRTTSGRANEQFF. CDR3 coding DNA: TGTGCCAGCAGGACAACTAGCGGGAGGGCCAATGAGCAGTTCTTC.

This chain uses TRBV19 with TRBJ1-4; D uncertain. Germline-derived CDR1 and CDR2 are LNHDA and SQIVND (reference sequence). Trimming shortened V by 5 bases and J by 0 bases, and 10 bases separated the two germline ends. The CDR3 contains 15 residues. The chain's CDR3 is CASSSRPTTNEKLFF. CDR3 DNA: TGTGCCAGTAGTTCCCGACCGACAACTAATGAAAAACTGTTTTTT.